This TCR beta chain was recovered during a study of T-cell memory formation after mild COVID-19. This clonotype was seen more than once but under ten times. Antigen specificity is unknown. This CDR3 comprises 17 residues. Germline V gene data show CDR1 as SGHAT and CDR2 as FQNNGV. V lost 0 bases, J lost 7 bases, and 11 bases stayed unmatched. TCRdb redid the calling of the 5' RACE reads with MiXCR, one entry per CDR3 protein. The sample has 450,000 to 650,000 distinct CDR3 sequences; 20% are singletons. Study outcomes and limitations: Clones shrinking from day 15 to 85 showed even CD4/CD8 mixes; later expanders tilted CD4+. Day 37-peaking second-wave clones had unconfirmed SARS-CoV-2 specificity. Pre-infection memory held some responding clones, suggesting pre-existing cross-reactive T cells responded. Largely, contracting CD4+ clones fell within CM and EM, and contracting CD8+ clones within EMRA.

The chain links TRBV11-2 to TRBJ2-1, with 8 bases identical to TRBD2. The sample consisted of PBMCs or a T cell subset sorted from them (not recorded which). The receptor comes from an adult woman who had mild COVID-19 (a few samples of this study predate the infection). Cell type and time point are not known. The CDR3 nucleotides are TGTGCCAGCAGCTTAGATATTGGGACTAGTGGAAGGAATGAGCAGTTCTTC. Protein sequence: CASSLDIGTSGRNEQFF.